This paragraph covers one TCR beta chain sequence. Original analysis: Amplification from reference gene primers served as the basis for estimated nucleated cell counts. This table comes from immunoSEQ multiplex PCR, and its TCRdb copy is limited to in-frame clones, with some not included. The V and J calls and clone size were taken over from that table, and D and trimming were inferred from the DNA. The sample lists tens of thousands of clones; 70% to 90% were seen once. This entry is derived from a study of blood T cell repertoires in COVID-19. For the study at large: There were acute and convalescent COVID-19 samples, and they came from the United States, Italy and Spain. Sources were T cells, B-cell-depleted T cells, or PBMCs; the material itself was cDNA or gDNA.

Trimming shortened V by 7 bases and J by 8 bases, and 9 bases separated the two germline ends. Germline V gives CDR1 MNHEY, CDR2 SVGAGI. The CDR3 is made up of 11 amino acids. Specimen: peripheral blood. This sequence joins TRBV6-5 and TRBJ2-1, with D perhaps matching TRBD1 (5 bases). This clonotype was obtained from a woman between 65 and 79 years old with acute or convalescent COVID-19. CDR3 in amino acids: CASIVRDEQFF. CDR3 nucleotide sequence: TGTGCCAGCATTGTCAGGGATGAGCAGTTCTTC.